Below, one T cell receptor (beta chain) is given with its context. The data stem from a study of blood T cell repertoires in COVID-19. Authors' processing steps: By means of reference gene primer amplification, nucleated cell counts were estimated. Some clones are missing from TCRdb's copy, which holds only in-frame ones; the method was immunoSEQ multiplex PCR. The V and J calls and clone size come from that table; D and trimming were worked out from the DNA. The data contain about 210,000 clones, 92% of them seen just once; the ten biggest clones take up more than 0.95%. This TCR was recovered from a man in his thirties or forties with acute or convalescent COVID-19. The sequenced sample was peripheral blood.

The CDR3 loop reads CASSPQRTYEQYF. The CDR3 DNA sequence: TGTGCCAGCAGTCCACAGAGAACGTACGAGCAGTACTTC. The chain recombines TRBV5-6 with TRBJ2-7; D is uncertain. Germline V gene data show CDR1 as SGHDT and CDR2 as YYEEEE. With 5 bases removed from V and 4 bases from J, the gap between germline ends came to 13 bases. The CDR3 is made up of 13 amino acids.